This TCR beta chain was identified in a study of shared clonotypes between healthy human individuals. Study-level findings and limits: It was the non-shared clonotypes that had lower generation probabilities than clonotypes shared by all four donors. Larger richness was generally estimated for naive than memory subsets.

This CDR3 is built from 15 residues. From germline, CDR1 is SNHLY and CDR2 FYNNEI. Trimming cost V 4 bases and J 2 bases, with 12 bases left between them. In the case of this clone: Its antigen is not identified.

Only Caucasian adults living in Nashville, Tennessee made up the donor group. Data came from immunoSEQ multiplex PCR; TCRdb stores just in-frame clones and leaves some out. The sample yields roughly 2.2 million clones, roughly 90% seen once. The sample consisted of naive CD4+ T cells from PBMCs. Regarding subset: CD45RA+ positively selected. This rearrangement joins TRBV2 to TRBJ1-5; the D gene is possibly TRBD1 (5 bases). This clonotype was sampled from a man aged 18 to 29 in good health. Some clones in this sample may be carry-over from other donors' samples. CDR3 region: CASSAGMGGNQPQHF. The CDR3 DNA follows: TGTGCCAGCAGTGCGGGTATGGGGGGCAATCAGCCCCAGCATTTT.